This T cell receptor beta chain was observed in a study of neurological immune-mediated disorders. A 10-nucleotide random UMI tagged transcripts in template-switch 5'RACE cDNA synthesis. TCRdb called the 5' RACE reads again in MiXCR, with one record for every CDR3 protein. The sample includes roughly 61,000 distinct CDR3 sequences, 24% seen only once; the top ten take roughly 4.6%. The time point: technical triplicate 2. The junction had 11 bases not matched to a gene; V was cut back by 5 bases and J by 2 bases. The length of the CDR3 is 18 residues. The germline CDR1 and CDR2 sequences are LGHNA and YNFKEQ.

The chain uses TRBV4-2 and TRBJ2-1; 11 positions match TRBD2. The sample taken for sequencing was PBMCs. The TCR was taken from a man aged 55 to 70 with HTLV-1-associated myelopathy (HAM/TSP). CDR3 residues: CASSLKWASGRTYNEQFF. DNA of the CDR3: TGTGCCAGCAGCTTAAAATGGGCTAGCGGGAGGACCTACAATGAGCAGTTCTTC.